A selection of T cell receptor beta chains follows, all from one sample in a study of blood T cell repertoires in COVID-19. This table comes from immunoSEQ multiplex PCR, and its TCRdb copy is limited to in-frame clones, with some not included. The sample holds about 140,000 clones, about 81% seen once. The specimen was peripheral blood. The receptors were gathered from a woman older than 75 with acute or convalescent COVID-19. CDR3s leave out the opening cysteine and the closing phenylalanine or tryptophan.

J	length	V	CDR3
TRBJ1-6	14	TRBV30	AWSVPQGLQGSPLH
TRBJ1-5	12	TRBV19	ASSIRDRNQPQH
TRBJ2-5	12	TRBV27	ASSPTMYQETQY
TRBJ1-2	12	TRBV28	ASEGQGNGYGYT
TRBJ2-7	13	TRBV23-1	ASTRGRVPYYEQY
TRBJ2-7	13	TRBV3-1/TRBV3-2	ASSPGLRGSYEQY
TRBJ2-3	15	TRBV3-1/TRBV3-2	ASSQDFGGTVTDTQY
TRBJ2-1	14	TRBV18	ASSPLGGGAYNEQF
TRBJ2-7	12	TRBV9	ASSAGLLSYEQY
TRBJ1-1	13	TRBV5-1	ASSLFTSPTVEAF
TRBJ1-1	13	TRBV5-1	ASSLAGGLGTEAF